Following are 24 T cell receptor beta chains from one sample sequenced in a study of identical twins. TCRdb processed the 5' RACE reads anew with MiXCR; each CDR3 protein has one entry. Seen here are 500,000 or so distinct CDR3 sequences, 13% to 15% observed once, and the top ten hold approximately 1%. The data also belong to a second study, concerning yellow fever vaccine responses in identical twins.

The source material was CD4+ T cells sorted from blood. The receptors originated from a woman between 18 and 29 years old in good health.

The rearrangement joins TRBV13 to TRBJ2-2, with D unresolved. The V and J ends lost 7 bases and 3 bases respectively, with 9 bases between them. Germline lookup yields CDR1 PRHDT and CDR2 FYEKMQ (reference sequence). The CDR3 has 13 amino acids. CDR3 region: CASTRRDTGELFF. CDR3 DNA: TGTGCCAGCACCCGGAGAGACACCGGGGAGCTGTTTTTT.

The rearrangement links TRBV20-1 to TRBJ2-3; TRBD1 might be the D (5 bases). Germline CDR1 DFQATT, CDR2 SNEGSKA (reference sequence). Trimming took off 6 bases at V and 0 bases at J, with 22 bases between the two ends. CDR3 size: 17 residues. The CDR3 loop is CSAQYSLGATSTDTQYF. The CDR3, as DNA: TGCAGTGCCCAGTATTCCTTAGGGGCGACTAGCACAGATACGCAGTATTTT.

This clonotype was seen only a few times. In nucleotides, the CDR3 is TGCAGCGCTTCGACCGGGACAGGGCTTCAAGAGACCCAGTACTTC. This gives the protein CSASTGTGLQETQYF. This chain joins TRBV29-1 and TRBJ2-5, with TRBD1 matching 9 bases. CDR3 length equals 15 residues. The ends lost 7 bases at V and 2 bases at J; junction bases unmatched: 11. The V gene's germline CDR1 is SQVTM and CDR2 ANQGSEA.

The chain employs TRBV5-4 and TRBJ2-2; 8 positions agree with TRBD2. Trimming at V came to 1 base and at J to 4 bases, leaving 9 bases not matched to a gene. The CDR3 has 17 amino acids. Germline loops: CDR1 SGHNT, CDR2 YYREEE (reference sequence). CDR3 loop: CASSLSNRAGGTGELFF. Written as DNA, the CDR3 is TGTGCCAGCAGCTTGTCCAATCGGGCGGGGGGCACCGGGGAGCTGTTTTTT.

This clonotype was counted only a few times. The chain couples TRBV6-1 to TRBJ2-3, with D possibly TRBD1 on 6 matching bases. The CDR3 spans 14 residues. Trimming removed 8 bases at V and 0 bases at J, with 12 bases between. CDR1 and CDR2 (germline): MNHNS, SASEGT. The DNA of the CDR3 is TGTGCCAGCCGACAGGTTCCTAGCACAGATACGCAGTATTTT. It yields the protein CASRQVPSTDTQYF.

In its sample, this clonotype was seen a few times. The genes are TRBV7-8 and TRBJ2-2, with D possibly matching TRBD2 (6 bases). Trimming pared 3 bases from V and 0 bases from J, leaving 11 bases between. The CDR3 extends over 16 amino acids. The germline gives CDR1 SGHVS, CDR2 FQNEAQ. The DNA of the CDR3 is TGTGCCAGCAGCTTCCAAGCGGGCCCGAACACCGGGGAGCTGTTTTTT. As protein: CASSFQAGPNTGELFF.

Ten or more counts support this clonotype. The V call is TRBV19, the J call TRBJ2-3; D gene unclear. The germline gives CDR1 LNHDA, CDR2 SQIVND (reference sequence). CDR3 length: 11 amino acids. The germline V and J ends were trimmed by 9 bases and 6 bases, with 10 bases remaining between them. The CDR3 DNA reads TGTGCCAGCAGCATAGGGGATACGCAGTATTTT. Its translation is CASSIGDTQYF.

In this sample, this clonotype turned up a few times. The J gene is TRBJ2-3, the V gene TRBV7-8; 15 nucleotides align to TRBD2. The CDR3 runs to 14 residues. V dropped 8 bases and J dropped 6; count of bases not matched to a gene: 3. From germline, CDR1 is SGHVS and CDR2 FQNEAQ. The CDR3 loop reads CASGLAGGADTQYF. Here the CDR3 DNA reads TGTGCCAGCGGACTAGCGGGAGGGGCGGATACGCAGTATTTT.

The chain employs TRBV10-3 and TRBJ2-2; perhaps TRBD1 as D (6 bases). Per germline, CDR1 ENHRY and CDR2 SYGVKD. The V end lost 6 bases, the J end lost 5 bases, and 19 bases lay between the germline ends. The CDR3 has 16 amino acids. The CDR3 sequence is CAIRVQGEGRTGELFF. Here the CDR3 DNA reads TGTGCCATCAGGGTACAGGGAGAAGGCAGGACCGGGGAGCTGTTTTTT.

This clonotype was detected only a few times. The chain carries TRBV20-1 and TRBJ2-7; no firm D call. With 3 bases removed from V and 5 bases from J, the gap between germline ends came to 17 bases. The CDR3 totals 14 residues. The germline CDR1 and CDR2 sequences are DFQATT and SNEGSKA (reference sequence). The CDR3 loop is CSASSPGRAHEQYF. The CDR3 bases are TGCAGTGCTAGTAGCCCCGGCCGGGCCCACGAGCAGTACTTC.

This clonotype was picked up many times. The rearrangement joins TRBV5-1 to TRBJ2-7, with 7 positions matching TRBD2. Germline CDR1 is SGHRS and CDR2 is YFSETQ. The CDR3 is 14 residues long. Trimming removed 4 bases from V and 3 bases from J; junction bases left unmatched: 7. This CDR3 reads CASSQSGNGYEQYF. For the CDR3, the DNA is TGCGCCAGCAGCCAAAGCGGGAATGGCTACGAGCAGTACTTC. Drawing the rest from reference TRBV5-1 and TRBJ2-7, the complete variable domain is KAGVTQTPRYLIKTRGQQVTLSCSPISGHRSVSWYQQTPGQGLQFLFEYFSETQRNKGNFPGRFSGRQFSNSRSEMNVSTLELGDSALYLCASSQSGNGYEQYFGPGTRLTVT.

The chain joins TRBV12-3 or TRBV12-4 to TRBJ2-4; TRBD2 aligns across 10 bases. The CDR3 covers 16 residues. J gave up 7 bases and V 3 bases, and 9 bases lay outside the gene matches. Here the CDR3 DNA reads TGTGCCAGCAGTTTCAGGCTAGCGGGGGCTGGGAACATTCAGTACTTC. Translating it yields CASSFRLAGAGNIQYF.

This clonotype appeared many times. The chain has TRBV20-1 and TRBJ2-7; tentative D call: TRBD1 (9 bases). Trimming pared 3 bases from V and 7 bases from J, leaving 22 bases between. The germline gives CDR1 DFQATT, CDR2 SNEGSKA (reference sequence). The CDR3 runs 15 residues. CDR3 sequence: CSASGVDSGTGEQYF. For the CDR3, the DNA is TGCAGTGCTAGTGGCGTAGATAGCGGGACAGGGGAGCAGTACTTC.

This clonotype was seen a handful of times. The chain uses TRBV2 and TRBJ2-3; 8 nucleotides align to TRBD2. Germline CDR1 reads SNHLY; CDR2 reads FYNNEI. The CDR3 contains 15 residues. V shed 5 bases and J 6 bases; nucleotides not matched to a gene: 10. CDR3 in amino acids: CASSPGGLTGDTQYF. CDR3 nucleotide sequence: TGTGCCAGCAGTCCGGGGGGGCTGACCGGGGATACGCAGTATTTT.

The sample holds a few counts of this clonotype. This sequence joins TRBV29-1 and TRBJ1-2; D not certain. Germline V lookup: CDR1 SQVTM, CDR2 ANQGSEA. The CDR3 runs to 14 residues. Trimming removed 1 base at V and 6 bases at J, with 15 bases between. The CDR3: CSVEGKISYNGYTF. The CDR3 DNA reads TGCAGCGTTGAAGGAAAAATAAGCTATAATGGCTACACCTTC.

This clonotype was counted at least ten times. V and J are TRBV28 and TRBJ2-1; D is undetermined. This CDR3 region has 12 residues. V lost 3 bases and J lost 8, with 8 bases in between. The germline V gene encodes CDR1 MDHEN and CDR2 SYDVKM. The CDR3: CASSLPQDEQFF. Here the CDR3 DNA reads TGTGCCAGCAGTTTGCCCCAGGATGAGCAGTTCTTC.

The chain employs TRBV7-2 and TRBJ2-7; D remains ambiguous. V lost 0 bases, J lost 3 bases, and 12 bases lay in between. The CDR3 sequence is 15 residues long. From germline, CDR1 is SGHTA and CDR2 FQGNSA. The chain's CDR3 is CASSLAPGFLYEQYF. In nucleotides, the CDR3 is TGTGCCAGCAGCTTAGCTCCGGGTTTTCTCTACGAGCAGTACTTC.

This rearrangement joins TRBV30 to TRBJ2-1, with TRBD1 as a possible D gene (5 bases). V was pared by 0 bases and J by 6 bases, with 9 bases between. CDR3 length equals 13 residues. Germline CDR1 is GTSNPN and CDR2 is SVGIG (reference sequence). Here the CDR3 reads CAWSVEGANEQFF. CDR3 in DNA: TGTGCCTGGAGTGTGGAAGGGGCCAATGAGCAGTTCTTC.

V usage is TRBV27 and J usage is TRBJ2-3, with 8 bases matching TRBD2. V was clipped by 6 bases and J by 4 bases; unmatched bases: 6. The CDR3 spans 14 residues. CDR1 and CDR2 from the germline V gene are MNHEY and SMNVEV (reference sequence). As DNA, the CDR3 is TGTGCCAGCAGCCCCCTAGCGGGTGCAGATACGCAGTATTTT. Translated: CASSPLAGADTQYF.

This clonotype was seen ten or more times. The chain joins TRBV3-1 to TRBJ2-1; D is unclear. Germline V gene data show CDR1 as LGHDT and CDR2 as YNNKEL (reference sequence). The CDR3 loop spans 15 amino acids. V was cut by 4 bases and J by 4 bases, with 14 bases left in between. The DNA for the CDR3 is TGTGCCAGCAGCCGCCTCCGCGGTGCTTACAATGAGCAGTTCTTC. Encoded protein: CASSRLRGAYNEQFF.

At least ten counts were recorded for this clonotype. The chain employs TRBV27 and TRBJ2-4, with a tentative D call TRBD1 (5 bases). V shed 2 bases and J shed 8 bases, with 7 bases lying between them. CDR1 and CDR2 (germline): MNHEY, SMNVEV (reference sequence). The CDR3 has 12 amino acids. The CDR3 bases are TGTGCCAGCAGTTTAAGGGGTGACATTCAGTACTTC. It specifies CASSLRGDIQYF.

The gene calls are TRBV7-2 and TRBJ2-7; D is ambiguous. CDR3 length: 15 residues. Germline V CDR1 and CDR2: SGHTA, FQGNSA. V dropped 0 bases and J dropped 3 bases, with 12 bases sitting between them. CDR3 protein: CASSLAAWADYEQYF. The CDR3 DNA sequence: TGTGCCAGCAGCTTAGCGGCGTGGGCGGACTACGAGCAGTACTTC. Full variable domain (remainder filled in from reference TRBV7-2 and TRBJ2-7): GAGVSQSPSNKVTEKGKDVELRCDPISGHTALYWYRQSLGQGLEFLIYFQGNSAPDKSGLPSDRFSAERTGGSVSTLTIQRTQQEDSAVYLCASSLAAWADYEQYFGPGTRLTVT.

The CDR3 loop is CASSLGRALNNEQFF. The CDR3 DNA sequence: TGTGCCAGCAGCTTAGGCAGAGCCCTAAACAATGAGCAGTTCTTC. The rearrangement uses TRBV7-2 and TRBJ2-1; D ambiguous. V was shortened by 1 base and J by 5 bases, with 12 bases between the two germline ends. CDR3 length equals 15 residues. CDR1 and CDR2 from the germline V gene are SGHTA and FQGNSA. Using reference TRBV7-2 and TRBJ2-1 for the parts outside the CDR3, the full variable domain is GAGVSQSPSNKVTEKGKDVELRCDPISGHTALYWYRQSLGQGLEFLIYFQGNSAPDKSGLPSDRFSAERTGGSVSTLTIQRTQQEDSAVYLCASSLGRALNNEQFFGPGTRLTVL.

This sequence joins TRBV7-8 and TRBJ1-2, with a weak D call TRBD1 (5 bases). The CDR3 totals 14 residues. With 5 bases removed from V and 4 bases from J, the gap between germline ends came to 14 bases. Germline assignment: CDR1 SGHVS and CDR2 FQNEAQ. CDR3 amino acids: CASSPAGGTYGYTF. The DNA of the CDR3 is TGTGCCAGCAGCCCTGCCGGGGGGACCTATGGCTACACCTTC.